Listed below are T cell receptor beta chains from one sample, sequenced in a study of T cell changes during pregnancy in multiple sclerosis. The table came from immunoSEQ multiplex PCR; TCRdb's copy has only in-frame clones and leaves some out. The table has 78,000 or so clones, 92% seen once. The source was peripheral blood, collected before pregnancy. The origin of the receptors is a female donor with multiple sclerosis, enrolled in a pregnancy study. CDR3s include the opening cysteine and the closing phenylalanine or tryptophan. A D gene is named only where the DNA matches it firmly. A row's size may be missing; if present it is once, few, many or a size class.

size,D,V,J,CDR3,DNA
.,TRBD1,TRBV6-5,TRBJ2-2,CASRKDRGLSGVLFF,TGTGCCAGCAGAAAAGACAGGGGCTTATCCGGGGTGCTGTTTTTT
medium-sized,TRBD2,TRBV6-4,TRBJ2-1,CASSKLAGANNEQFF,TGTGCCAGCAGTAAACTAGCGGGAGCCAACAATGAGCAGTTCTTC
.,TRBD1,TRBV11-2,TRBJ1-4,CASSPPGQDNEKLFF,TGTGCCAGCAGTCCTCCGGGACAGGATAATGAAAAACTGTTTTTT
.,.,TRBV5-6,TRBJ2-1,CASSLDEGPLTRYNEQFF,TGTGCCAGCAGCTTGGACGAGGGTCCGTTAACCCGGTACAATGAGCAGTTCTTC
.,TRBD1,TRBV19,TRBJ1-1,CASRTGVTEAFF,TGTGCCAGTAGGACAGGGGTCACTGAAGCTTTCTTT
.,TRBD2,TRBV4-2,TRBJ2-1,CASSQDRRGTSGFNEQFF,TGTGCCAGCAGCCAAGATAGGAGGGGGACTAGCGGCTTCAATGAGCAGTTCTTC
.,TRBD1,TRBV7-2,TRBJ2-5,CASSQDRGRETQYF,TGTGCCAGCAGCCAAGACAGGGGACGAGAGACCCAGTACTTC
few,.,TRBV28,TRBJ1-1,CASSFSGEAFF,TGTGCCAGCAGTTTCTCAGGAGAAGCTTTCTTT
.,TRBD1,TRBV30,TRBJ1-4,CAGRQGTNEKLFF,TGTGCCGGACGACAGGGCACTAATGAAAAACTGTTTTTT
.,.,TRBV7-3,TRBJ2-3,CASSSRLGTDTQYF,TGTGCCAGCAGCTCTAGGTTAGGAACAGATACGCAGTATTTT
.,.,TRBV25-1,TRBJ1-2,CATTAANYGYTF,TGTGCCACGACAGCTGCAAACTATGGCTACACCTTC
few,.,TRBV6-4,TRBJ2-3,CASSDSAATSTDTQYF,TGTGCCAGCAGTGACTCGGCAGCGACTAGCACAGATACGCAGTATTTT
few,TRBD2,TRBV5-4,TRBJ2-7,CASSLGTSGAYEQYF,TGTGCCAGCAGCTTGGGAACTAGCGGTGCATACGAGCAGTACTTC
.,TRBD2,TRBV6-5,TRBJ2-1,CATLADLNNEQFF,TGTGCCACTCTAGCGGATCTTAACAATGAGCAGTTCTTC
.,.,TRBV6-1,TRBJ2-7,CASSEEMAGEQYF,TGTGCCAGCAGTGAAGAAATGGCGGGAGAGCAGTACTTC
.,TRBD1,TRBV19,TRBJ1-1,CASSRRQGTWTEAFF,TGTGCCAGTAGTAGGCGACAGGGGACGTGGACTGAAGCTTTCTTT
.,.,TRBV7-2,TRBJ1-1,CASSLSRNTEAFF,TGTGCCAGCAGCTTAAGCCGGAACACTGAAGCTTTCTTT
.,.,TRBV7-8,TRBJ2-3,CASSLGESLSDTQYF,TGTGCCAGCAGCTTAGGAGAGAGCTTGTCAGATACGCAGTATTTT
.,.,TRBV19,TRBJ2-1,CASSIGGRDYNEQFF,TGTGCCAGTAGTATAGGAGGCCGGGACTACAATGAGCAGTTCTTC
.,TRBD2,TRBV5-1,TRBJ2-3,CASSWTGSGTSGSASTDTQYF,TGCGCCAGCAGCTGGACAGGATCCGGGACTAGCGGGAGTGCCAGCACAGATACGCAGTATTTT
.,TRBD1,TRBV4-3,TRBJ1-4,CASSQEHRGPEKLFF,TGCGCCAGCAGCCAAGAGCACAGGGGGCCCGAAAAACTGTTTTTT
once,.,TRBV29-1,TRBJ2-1,CSVEGNWLNSEQFF,TGCAGCGTTGAAGGAAATTGGCTTAACAGTGAGCAGTTCTTC
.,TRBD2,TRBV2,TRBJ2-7,CASTASGSRSYEQYF,TGTGCCAGCACCGCTAGCGGGAGTCGTTCCTACGAGCAGTACTTC
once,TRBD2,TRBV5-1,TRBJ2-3,CASRRLAGGQDTQYF,TGCGCCAGCAGACGACTAGCGGGAGGGCAGGATACGCAGTATTTT
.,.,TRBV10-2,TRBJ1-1,CASRDTTNTEAFF,TGCGCCAGTAGGGACACCACCAACACTGAAGCTTTCTTT
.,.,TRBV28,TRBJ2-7,CASSSHGSRTYEQYF,TGTGCCAGCAGTTCCCACGGATCCAGGACCTACGAGCAGTACTTC
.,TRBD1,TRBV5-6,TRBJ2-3,CASNLWGQGLSLFGIF,TGTGCCAGCAACTTATGGGGACAGGGCCTATCTTTATTCGGGATTTTT
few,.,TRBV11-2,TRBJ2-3,CASSLGGVREHTQYF,TGTGCCAGCAGCTTAGGGGGCGTTCGGGAGCATACGCAGTATTTT
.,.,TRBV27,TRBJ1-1,CASSSAGWGTEAFF,TGTGCCAGCAGTTCAGCGGGCTGGGGGACTGAAGCTTTCTTT
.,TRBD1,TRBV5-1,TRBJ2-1,CASSLIPGQGGNEQFF,TGCGCCAGCAGCCTGATACCGGGACAGGGTGGGAATGAGCAGTTCTTC
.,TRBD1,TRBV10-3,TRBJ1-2,CAISPRDRDYGYTF,TGTGCCATCAGTCCTCGGGACAGGGACTATGGCTACACCTTC
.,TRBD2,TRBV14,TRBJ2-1,CASSLDRAGTSGRASNEQFF,TGTGCCAGCAGCCTCGACAGGGCCGGGACTAGCGGGAGGGCAAGCAATGAGCAGTTCTTC
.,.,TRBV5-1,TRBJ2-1,CASSSTGYNEQFF,TGCGCCAGCAGCTCGACAGGCTACAATGAGCAGTTCTTC
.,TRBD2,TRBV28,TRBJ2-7,CASSLRGNYEQYF,TGTGCCAGCAGCTTGCGGGGGAATTACGAGCAGTACTTC
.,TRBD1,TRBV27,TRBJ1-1,CASSEVTGAVGTEAFF,TGTGCCAGCAGCGAAGTTACAGGGGCGGTTGGCACTGAAGCTTTCTTT
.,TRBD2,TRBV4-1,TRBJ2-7,CASSQVPGGLPYEQYF,TGCGCCAGCAGCCAAGTACCGGGAGGGCTTCCCTACGAGCAGTACTTC
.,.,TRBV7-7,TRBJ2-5,CASSAWTSETQYF,TGTGCTAGCAGCGCGTGGACTTCGGAGACCCAGTACTTC
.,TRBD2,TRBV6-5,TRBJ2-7,CASSYLAGGPGEQYF,TGTGCCAGCAGTTATCTAGCGGGAGGGCCAGGGGAGCAGTACTTC
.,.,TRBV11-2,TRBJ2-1,CASRAGLEQFF,TGTGCCAGCAGGGCGGGGTTAGAGCAGTTCTTC
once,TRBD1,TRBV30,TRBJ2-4,CAWRRDRRLLAKNIQYF,TGTGCCTGGAGAAGGGACAGAAGACTGCTAGCCAAAAACATTCAGTACTTC
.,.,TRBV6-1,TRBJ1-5,CASSERLPQHF,TGTGCCAGCAGTGAACGGTTGCCCCAGCATTTT
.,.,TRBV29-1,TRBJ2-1,CSGGGLTDEQFF,TGCAGCGGGGGAGGCTTAACAGATGAGCAGTTCTTC
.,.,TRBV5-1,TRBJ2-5,CASSLGATPIRTQYF,TGCGCCAGCAGCTTGGGGGCCACCCCGATTAGGACCCAGTACTTC
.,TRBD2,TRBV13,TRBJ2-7,CASSSLVGGRSYEQYF,TGTGCCAGCAGCTCCCTCGTTGGCGGGAGGTCCTACGAGCAGTACTTC
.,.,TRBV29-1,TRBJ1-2,CSHTRAGDGYTF,TGCAGCCATACCCGAGCGGGGGATGGCTACACCTTC
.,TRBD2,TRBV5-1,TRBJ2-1,CASSLGREGDEQFF,TGCGCCAGCAGCTTGGGGCGGGAGGGGGATGAGCAGTTCTTC
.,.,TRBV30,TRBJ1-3,CAWSVGRPSSGNTIYF,TGTGCCTGGAGTGTAGGAAGACCTAGCTCTGGAAACACCATATATTTT
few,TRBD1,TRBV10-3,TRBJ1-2,CAISFDRGYGYTF,TGTGCCATCTCATTTGACAGGGGCTATGGCTACACCTTC
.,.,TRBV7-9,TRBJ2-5,CASSFIPRETQYF,TGTGCCAGCAGCTTCATCCCCCGGGAGACCCAGTACTTC
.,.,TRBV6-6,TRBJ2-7,CASSYSNPGHSYEQYF,TGTGCCAGCAGTTACTCCAACCCCGGACATAGCTACGAGCAGTACTTC
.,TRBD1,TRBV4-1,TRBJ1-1,CASSQVSMTGSSGAFF,TGCGCCAGCAGCCAAGTCTCCATGACAGGGTCCTCAGGGGCTTTCTTT
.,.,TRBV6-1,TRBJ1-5,CASSEALMSNQPQHF,TGTGCCAGCAGTGAAGCTCTTATGAGCAATCAGCCCCAGCATTTT
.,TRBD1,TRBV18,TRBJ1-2,CASSPSSGGRDGYTF,TGTGCCAGCTCACCATCGTCAGGGGGGCGTGATGGCTACACCTTC
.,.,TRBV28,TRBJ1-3,CASTDLGGASGNTIYF,TGTGCCAGCACCGACCTAGGGGGTGCCTCTGGAAACACCATATATTTT
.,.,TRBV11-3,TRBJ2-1,CASSHTIRGSYNEQFF,TGTGCCAGCAGTCACACTATCAGGGGCTCCTACAATGAGCAGTTCTTC
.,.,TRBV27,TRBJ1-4,CASSLYHERNEKLFF,TGTGCCAGCAGTTTATATCACGAGAGGAATGAAAAACTGTTTTTT